A selection of T cell receptor beta chains follows, all from one sample in a study of shared clonotypes between healthy human individuals. Clones were sequenced by immunoSEQ multiplex PCR, and TCRdb holds only the in-frame ones, with some missing. Of roughly 1,500,000 clones listed, around 98.5% are singletons. Material: naive CD4+ T cells sorted from blood. These receptor sequences come from a man aged 30-40 years in good health. Both conserved end residues are part of each CDR3. A D gene is named only where the DNA matches it firmly. Where a row states a size, it is once, few, many or the class of an expanded clone; other rows omit it.

v_gene	j_gene	abundance	d_gene	CDR3nt	CDR3aa
TRBV28	TRBJ1-2	once	-	TGTGCCAGCAGTTTGTGGGGCAGGGTTGATGGCTACACCTTC	CASSLWGRVDGYTF
TRBV7-9	TRBJ1-2	-	TRBD1	TGTGCCAGCAGCTTAGAAGAAGGGGGCAGGGGGCCTAACTATGGCTACACCTTC	CASSLEEGGRGPNYGYTF
TRBV6-5	TRBJ2-7	-	-	TGTGCCAGCAGACCCTCCGGAGTCTCGGTCGAGCAGTACTTC	CASRPSGVSVEQYF
TRBV4-3	TRBJ2-1	-	-	TGCGCCAGCAGCCAGATATTCAATGAGCAGTTCTTC	CASSQIFNEQFF
TRBV27	TRBJ1-5	-	-	TGTGCCAGCCATGAAAAGGAGGAGGGGTCCTGTCAGCCCCAGCATTTT	CASHEKEEGSCQPQHF
TRBV5-6	TRBJ1-2	-	-	TGTGCCAGCAGCTTCGGTCACTACTATGGCTACACCTTC	CASSFGHYYGYTF
TRBV6-4	TRBJ1-2	-	-	TGTGCCAGCAGTGACACATCACTTAACTATGGCTACACCTTC	CASSDTSLNYGYTF
TRBV27	TRBJ2-1	-	-	TGTGCCAGCAGTCTAGACAGCGCCTTGGGTGTTGAGCAGTTCTTC	CASSLDSALGVEQFF
TRBV11-2	TRBJ2-1	-	TRBD2	TGTGCCAGCAGCTTAGCCGGCGGGAGGGGTGAGCAGTTCTTC	CASSLAGGRGEQFF
TRBV5-1	TRBJ1-2	few	-	TGCGCCAGCAGCTTGGGACAGCTCTATGGCTACACCTTC	CASSLGQLYGYTF
TRBV5-6	TRBJ2-5	-	TRBD1	TGTGCCAGCAGCTTGGTCGGTGACAGGGGTCAAGAGACCCAGTACTTC	CASSLVGDRGQETQYF
TRBV5-1	TRBJ2-2	-	TRBD2	TGCGCCAGCAGCCTACGGACTAGCGGAGTAACCGGGGAGCTGTTTTTT	CASSLRTSGVTGELFF
TRBV10-3	TRBJ2-3	-	-	TGTGCCATCAGCCGATATCCAGACACAGATACGCAGTATTTT	CAISRYPDTDTQYF
TRBV5-1	TRBJ2-7	-	-	TGCGCCAGCAGCTTGGGGGGTCAATACGAGCAGTACTTC	CASSLGGQYEQYF
TRBV5-1	TRBJ2-3	-	TRBD1	TGCGCCAGCAGCCTGACAGGGGGAGGCACAGATACGCAGTATTTT	CASSLTGGGTDTQYF
TRBV14	TRBJ2-5	-	-	TGTGCCAGCAGCCGTCCATGGGAGACCCAGTACTTC	CASSRPWETQYF
TRBV6-1	TRBJ2-5	once	TRBD1	TGTGCCAGCAGTGAACGGACAGGGGGTCAGGAGACCCAGTACTTC	CASSERTGGQETQYF
TRBV21-1	TRBJ2-5	-	-	TGTGCCAGCAGCAAAGCACTAGGAATAGGAGAGACCCAGTACTTC	CASSKALGIGETQYF
TRBV4-1	TRBJ2-5	-	-	TGCGCCAGCAGCCAAGATCTTCTGGGGGGACAAGAGACCCAGTACTTC	CASSQDLLGGQETQYF
TRBV6-6	TRBJ1-1	-	-	TGTGCCAGCAGTTACTCCCTGCAGACGAACACTGAAGCTTTCTTT	CASSYSLQTNTEAFF
TRBV29-1	TRBJ2-1	-	TRBD2	TGCAGCGCCGGGCGGGGGACGGGGTACAATGAGCAGTTCTTC	CSAGRGTGYNEQFF
TRBV9	TRBJ1-2	-	-	TGTGCCAGCAGCGTAGCTAACAGGGACGTAGGTAACTATGGCTACACCTTC	CASSVANRDVGNYGYTF
TRBV5-1	TRBJ2-3	-	-	TGCGCCAGCAGCTTGGAGGGGTCGGATACGCAGTATTTT	CASSLEGSDTQYF
TRBV4-3	TRBJ1-1	-	-	TGCGCCAGCAGCCAAGAAGTGAACACTGAAGCTTTCTTT	CASSQEVNTEAFF
TRBV11-2	TRBJ2-7	-	-	TGTGCCAGCAGCCCACCCTCAGGGGGAGGAAGAAGCGAGCAGTACTTC	CASSPPSGGGRSEQYF
TRBV5-1	TRBJ1-3	-	-	TGCGCCAGCAGCCCGGACAGTCCTGGAAACACCATATATTTT	CASSPDSPGNTIYF
TRBV11-2	TRBJ2-1	-	-	TGTGCCAGCAGCCCCGGTTTGTGGGAGCAGTTCTTC	CASSPGLWEQFF
TRBV7-2	TRBJ2-7	-	-	TGTGCCAGCAGCTTAACCACCTACGAGCAGTACTTC	CASSLTTYEQYF
TRBV20-1	TRBJ2-4	-	-	TGCAGTGCTAGAATTCCAGGGGAGAATGGCTTC	CSARIPGENGF
TRBV10-3	TRBJ2-7	once	-	TGTGCCATCAGCGAGGACGCCAACGAGCAGTACTTC	CAISEDANEQYF
TRBV12-2	TRBJ2-7	-	-	TGTGCAAGTCGCTACCGGGACAGGGGCCCGGGGCCCTACGAGCAGTACTTC	CASRYRDRGPGPYEQYF
TRBV5-1	TRBJ2-1	-	-	TGCGCCAGCAGCTGGTCGCCTACGGTCTACAATGAGCAGTTCTTC	CASSWSPTVYNEQFF
TRBV5-1	TRBJ2-1	-	-	TGCGCCAGCAGCTTACTCGTTCTAGGAAAGGTGGGTGAGCAGTTCTTC	CASSLLVLGKVGEQFF
TRBV5-1	TRBJ2-7	-	-	TGCGCCAGCAGCTCTCCGGGTCCTCACGAGCAGTACTTC	CASSSPGPHEQYF
TRBV18	TRBJ2-7	-	TRBD2	TGTGCCAGCTCACCGGGCCTAGCGGGTTCCTACGAGCAGTACTTC	CASSPGLAGSYEQYF
TRBV5-5	TRBJ2-7	-	TRBD1	TGTGCCAGCAGCTTGTCCCTGACAGGGGTTATCTACGAGCAGTACTTC	CASSLSLTGVIYEQYF
TRBV28	TRBJ2-3	-	TRBD1	TGTGCCAGCAGTTTAGGGACAGGGGGCACAGATACGCAGTATTTT	CASSLGTGGTDTQYF
TRBV6-1	TRBJ1-4	-	-	TGTGCCAGCAGCAGGACAGCAACTAATGAAAAACTGTTTTTT	CASSRTATNEKLFF
TRBV9	TRBJ2-7	-	TRBD1	TGTGCCAGCAGCGTAGCAGGGGGACCACGTTTTGGGGAGGAGCAGTACTTC	CASSVAGGPRFGEEQYF
TRBV18	TRBJ2-7	once	-	TGTGCCAGCTCACCAGTAGAATACGAGCAGTACTTC	CASSPVEYEQYF
TRBV6-5	TRBJ2-1	-	TRBD2	TGTGCCAGCAGGGGGACTAGCGCAGCCTACAATGAGCAGTTCTTC	CASRGTSAAYNEQFF
TRBV7-9	TRBJ2-1	-	TRBD2	TGTGCCAGCAGCTTACATAGCGGGAGCGATAATGAGCAGTTCTTC	CASSLHSGSDNEQFF
TRBV28	TRBJ2-5	-	TRBD2	TGTGCCAGCACTCGCCCACAGGGACTAGCTGAGACCCAGTACTTC	CASTRPQGLAETQYF